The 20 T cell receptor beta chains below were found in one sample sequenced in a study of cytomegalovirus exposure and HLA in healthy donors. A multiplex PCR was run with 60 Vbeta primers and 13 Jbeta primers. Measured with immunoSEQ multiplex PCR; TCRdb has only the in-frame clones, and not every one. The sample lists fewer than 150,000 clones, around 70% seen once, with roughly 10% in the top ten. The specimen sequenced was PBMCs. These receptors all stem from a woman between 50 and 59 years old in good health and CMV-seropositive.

CDR3 bases: TGTGCCAGCAAGGGAGGGTCCCATCAGCCCCAGCATTTT. Its protein is CASKGGSHQPQHF. V and J are TRBV6-5 and TRBJ1-5; D remains unclear. The CDR3 extends over 13 amino acids. Looked up from germline, CDR1 is MNHEY and CDR2 is SVGAGI. V was clipped by 7 bases and J by 5 bases, with 12 bases between them.

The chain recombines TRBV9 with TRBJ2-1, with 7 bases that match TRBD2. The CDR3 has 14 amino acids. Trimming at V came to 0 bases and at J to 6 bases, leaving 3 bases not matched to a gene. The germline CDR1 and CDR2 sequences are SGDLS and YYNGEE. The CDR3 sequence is CASSVGGEGNEQFF. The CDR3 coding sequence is TGTGCCAGCAGCGTAGGTGGGGAGGGCAATGAGCAGTTCTTC.

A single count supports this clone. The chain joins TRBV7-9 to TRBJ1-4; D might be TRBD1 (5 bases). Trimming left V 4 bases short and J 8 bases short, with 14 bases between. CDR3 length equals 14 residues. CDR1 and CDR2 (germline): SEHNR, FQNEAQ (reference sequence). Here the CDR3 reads CASSSGPSSEKLFF. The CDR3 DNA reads TGTGCCAGCAGCTCAGGGCCCTCCTCAGAAAAACTGTTTTTT. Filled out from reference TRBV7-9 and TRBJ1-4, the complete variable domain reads DTGVSQNPRHKITKRGQNVTFRCDPISEHNRLYWYRQTLGQGPEFLTYFQNEAQLEKSRLLSDRFSAERPKGSFSTLEIQRTEQGDSAMYLCASSSGPSSEKLFFGSGTQLSVL.

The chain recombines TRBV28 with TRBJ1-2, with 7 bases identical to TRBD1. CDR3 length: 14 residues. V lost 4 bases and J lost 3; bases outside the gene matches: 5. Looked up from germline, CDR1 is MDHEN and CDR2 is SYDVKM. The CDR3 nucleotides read TGTGCCAGCAGTTCCCCGGACAGGTACTATGGCTACACCTTC. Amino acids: CASSSPDRYYGYTF.

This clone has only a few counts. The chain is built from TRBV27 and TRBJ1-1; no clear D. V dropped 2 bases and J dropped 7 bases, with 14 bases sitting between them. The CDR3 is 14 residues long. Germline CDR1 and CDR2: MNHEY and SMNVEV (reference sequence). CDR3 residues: CASSLEPGIHEAFF. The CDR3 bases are TGTGCCAGCAGTTTAGAGCCAGGTATTCATGAAGCTTTCTTT.

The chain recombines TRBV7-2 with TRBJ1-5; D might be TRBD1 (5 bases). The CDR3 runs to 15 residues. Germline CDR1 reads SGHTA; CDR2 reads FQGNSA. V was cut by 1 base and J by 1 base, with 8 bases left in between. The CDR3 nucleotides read TGTGCCAGCAGCTTAGACTCAGGGAGCAATCAGCCCCAGCATTTT. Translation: CASSLDSGSNQPQHF. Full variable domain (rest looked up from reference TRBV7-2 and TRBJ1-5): GAGVSQSPSNKVTEKGKDVELRCDPISGHTALYWYRQSLGQGLEFLIYFQGNSAPDKSGLPSDRFSAERTGGSVSTLTIQRTQQEDSAVYLCASSLDSGSNQPQHFGDGTRLSIL.

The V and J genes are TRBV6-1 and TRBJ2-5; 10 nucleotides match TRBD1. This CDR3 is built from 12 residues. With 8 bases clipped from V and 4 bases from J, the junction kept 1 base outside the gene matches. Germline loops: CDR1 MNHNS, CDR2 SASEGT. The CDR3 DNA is TGTGCCAGCGACAGGGGGCGAGAGACCCAGTACTTC. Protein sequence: CASDRGRETQYF.

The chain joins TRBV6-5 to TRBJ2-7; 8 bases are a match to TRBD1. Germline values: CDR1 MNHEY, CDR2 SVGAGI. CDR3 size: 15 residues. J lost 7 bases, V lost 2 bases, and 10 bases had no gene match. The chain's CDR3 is CASSYGDRGVEEQYF. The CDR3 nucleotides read TGTGCCAGCAGTTACGGCGACAGGGGCGTTGAGGAGCAGTACTTC.

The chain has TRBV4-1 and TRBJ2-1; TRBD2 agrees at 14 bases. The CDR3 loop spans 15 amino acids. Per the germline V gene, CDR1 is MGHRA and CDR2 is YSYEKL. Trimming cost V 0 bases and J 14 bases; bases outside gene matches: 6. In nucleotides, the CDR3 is TGCGCCAGCAGCCAAGATCTGACTAGCGGGGGGGTGGAGTTCTTC. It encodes CASSQDLTSGGVEFF.

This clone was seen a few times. The CDR3 nucleotides read TGTGCCAGCTTCACTTCACAGGGCCTCGAAGCTTTCTTT. Amino acid sequence: CASFTSQGLEAFF. The V gene is TRBV6-1, the J gene TRBJ1-1; a weak D match, TRBD1 (6 bases). V was pared by 8 bases and J by 8 bases, with 18 bases between. CDR1 is MNHNS and CDR2 is SASEGT in the germline V gene. The CDR3 loop spans 13 amino acids.

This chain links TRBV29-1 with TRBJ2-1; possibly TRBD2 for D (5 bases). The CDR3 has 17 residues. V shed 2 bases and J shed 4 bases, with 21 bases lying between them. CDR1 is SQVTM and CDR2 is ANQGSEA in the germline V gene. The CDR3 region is CSVEFSLPLGVYNEQFF. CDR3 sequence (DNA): TGCAGCGTTGAATTTTCTCTTCCACTCGGGGTGTACAATGAGCAGTTCTTC.

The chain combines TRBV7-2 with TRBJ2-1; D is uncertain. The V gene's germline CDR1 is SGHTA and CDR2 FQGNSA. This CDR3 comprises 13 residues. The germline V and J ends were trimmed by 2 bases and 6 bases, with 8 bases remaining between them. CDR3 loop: CASSLLWFNEQFF. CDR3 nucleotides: TGTGCCAGCAGCTTACTATGGTTCAATGAGCAGTTCTTC.

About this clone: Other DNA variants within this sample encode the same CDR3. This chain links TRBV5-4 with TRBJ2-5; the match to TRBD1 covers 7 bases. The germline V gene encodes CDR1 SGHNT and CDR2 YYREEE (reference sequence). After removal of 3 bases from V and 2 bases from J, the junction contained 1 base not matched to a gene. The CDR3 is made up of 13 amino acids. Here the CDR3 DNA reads TGTGCCAGCAGCTCGGGACAGCAAGAGACCCAGTACTTC. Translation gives CASSSGQQETQYF.

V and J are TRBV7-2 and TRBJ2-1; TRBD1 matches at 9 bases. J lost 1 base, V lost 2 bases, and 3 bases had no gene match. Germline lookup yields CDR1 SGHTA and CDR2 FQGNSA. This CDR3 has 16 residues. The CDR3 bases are TGTGCCAGCAGCTTAAAAGACAGGGGGTCCTACAATGAGCAGTTCTTC. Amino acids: CASSLKDRGSYNEQFF.

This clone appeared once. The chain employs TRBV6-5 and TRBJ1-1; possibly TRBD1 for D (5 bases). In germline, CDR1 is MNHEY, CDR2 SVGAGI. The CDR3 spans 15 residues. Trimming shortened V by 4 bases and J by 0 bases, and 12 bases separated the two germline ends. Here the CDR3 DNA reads TGTGCCAGCAGTTCCTCCAGGGCTATGAACACTGAAGCTTTCTTT. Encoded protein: CASSSSRAMNTEAFF.

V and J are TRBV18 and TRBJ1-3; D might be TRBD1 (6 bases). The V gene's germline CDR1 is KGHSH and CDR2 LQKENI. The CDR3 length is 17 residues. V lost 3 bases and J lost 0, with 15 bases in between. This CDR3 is CASSPSDSLSSGNTIYF. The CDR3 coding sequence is TGTGCCAGCTCACCTTCGGACAGCCTGAGCTCTGGAAACACCATATATTTT.

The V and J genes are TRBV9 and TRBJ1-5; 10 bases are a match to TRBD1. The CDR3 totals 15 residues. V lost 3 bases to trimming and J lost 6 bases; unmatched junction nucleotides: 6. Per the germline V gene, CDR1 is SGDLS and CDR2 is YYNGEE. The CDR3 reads CASSAAGTGVQPQHF. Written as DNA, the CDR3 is TGTGCCAGCAGCGCAGCCGGGACAGGGGTTCAGCCCCAGCATTTT.

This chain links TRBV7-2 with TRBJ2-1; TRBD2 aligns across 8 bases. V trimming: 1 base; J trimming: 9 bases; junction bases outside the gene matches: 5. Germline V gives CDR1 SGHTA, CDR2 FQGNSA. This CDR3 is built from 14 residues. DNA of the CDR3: TGTGCCAGCAGCTTAGGGACTAGCCGAGCTGAGCAGTTCTTC. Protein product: CASSLGTSRAEQFF.

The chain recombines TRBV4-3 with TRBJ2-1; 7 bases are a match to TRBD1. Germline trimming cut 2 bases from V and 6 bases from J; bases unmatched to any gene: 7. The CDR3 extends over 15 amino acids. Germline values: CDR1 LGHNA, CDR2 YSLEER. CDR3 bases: TGCGCCAGCAGCCAATCTGACAGGGTGGGCAATGAGCAGTTCTTC. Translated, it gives CASSQSDRVGNEQFF.

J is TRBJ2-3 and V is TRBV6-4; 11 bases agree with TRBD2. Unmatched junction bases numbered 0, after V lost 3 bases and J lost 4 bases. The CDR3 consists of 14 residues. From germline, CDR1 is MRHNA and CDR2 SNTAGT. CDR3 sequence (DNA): TGTGCCAGCAGTGAACTAGCGGGAGCAGATACGCAGTATTTT. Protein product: CASSELAGADTQYF.